The 9 T cell receptor beta chains below all came from one sample that was sequenced in a study of beta chain features in type 1 diabetes. Since all of the isolated RNA was reverse transcribed, expressed TCRB transcripts were what got sequenced. The assay was immunoSEQ multiplex PCR, and TCRdb's table has in-frame clones only and misses some. The data contain 350,000 or so clones, around a fifth of them singletons. Sequencing used naive CD4+ T cells from blood. Source of these receptors: a woman between 18 and 30 years old in good health.

This clone was recorded a few times. The chain has TRBV5-6 and TRBJ2-5; D is undetermined. The length of the CDR3 is 13 residues. Trimming stripped 5 bases from V and 7 bases from J, with 15 bases between. From germline, CDR1 is SGHDT and CDR2 YYEEEE. The CDR3 loop reads CASSPDTAGTQYF. The CDR3 nucleotides read TGTGCCAGCAGTCCTGACACCGCAGGGACCCAGTACTTC.

The chain combines TRBV29-1 with TRBJ1-5; possible D gene TRBD1, 5 bases. From germline, CDR1 is SQVTM and CDR2 ANQGSEA. The CDR3 has 14 residues. V was clipped by 4 bases and J by 6 bases, with 16 bases between them. CDR3 DNA: TGCAGCGTTGTCATCGGGGGAAGCGGTCAGCCCCAGCATTTT. This gives the protein CSVVIGGSGQPQHF.

This chain connects TRBV14 to TRBJ2-1, with TRBD2 identical over 7 bases. Trimming at V came to 4 bases and at J to 4 bases, leaving 4 bases not matched to a gene. The CDR3 is 14 amino acids. Germline CDR1 SGHDN, CDR2 FVKESK. The CDR3 sequence is CASSPWTRYNEQFF. The CDR3 nucleotides are TGTGCCAGCAGCCCCTGGACTAGATACAATGAGCAGTTCTTC.

A note on this clone: The junction departs from germline at one end; a sequencing error may be responsible. The chain carries TRBV6-1 and TRBJ2-7; D is possibly TRBD1 (5 bases). The CDR3 is 11 residues long. Germline V gene data show CDR1 as MNHNS and CDR2 as SASEGT. DNA of the CDR3: TGTGCCAGCAGTGAAGGTAGAGGACAAAACTTC. Translated, it gives CASSEGRGQNF.

The CDR3 protein is CAWSAGHRGEQYF. DNA for the CDR3: TGTGCCTGGAGTGCAGGACACCGCGGCGAGCAGTACTTC. The chain is built from TRBV30 and TRBJ2-7; D may be TRBD1 (5 bases). Trimming stripped 1 base from V and 6 bases from J, with 13 bases between. Germline V lookup: CDR1 GTSNPN, CDR2 SVGIG (reference sequence). This CDR3 has 13 amino acids.

This chain connects TRBV2 to TRBJ2-2, with 10 bases matching TRBD2. This CDR3 has 14 residues. J lost 11 bases, V lost 3 bases, and 6 bases had no gene match. Germline V lookup: CDR1 SNHLY, CDR2 FYNNEI. CDR3 DNA sequence: TGTGCCAGCAGTGACCTAGCGGGGGAGAGAGAGCTGTTTTTT. Translation: CASSDLAGERELFF.

This clone was counted only a few times. This chain connects TRBV9 to TRBJ2-2, with TRBD2 matching over 9 bases. Germline CDR1 SGDLS, CDR2 YYNGEE. CDR3 length equals 15 residues. V dropped 4 bases and J dropped 5; count of bases not matched to a gene: 6. The CDR3 loop is CASSTTSGLTGELFF. In DNA form, the CDR3 reads TGTGCCAGCAGCACGACTAGCGGTTTGACCGGGGAGCTGTTTTTT.

This clone was counted only a few times. This chain joins TRBV4-1 and TRBJ2-3; possible D gene TRBD2, 5 bases. Trimming cost V 2 bases and J 3 bases, with 9 bases left between them. CDR1 is MGHRA and CDR2 is YSYEKL in the germline V gene. This CDR3 is 14 amino acids long. The CDR3 is CASSQPRETDTQYF. Here the CDR3 DNA reads TGCGCCAGCAGCCAACCAAGGGAGACAGATACGCAGTATTTT.

The chain joins TRBV21-1 to TRBJ2-7; the D call TRBD1 from the table was never checked on the DNA. TRBV21-1 is flagged as a pseudogene. The CDR3 contains 15 residues. The CDR3, as DNA: TGTGCCATTCTCCCTTCTCCACAGGGGCTTTACGAGCAGTACTTC. Amino acid sequence: CAILPSPQGLYEQYF.